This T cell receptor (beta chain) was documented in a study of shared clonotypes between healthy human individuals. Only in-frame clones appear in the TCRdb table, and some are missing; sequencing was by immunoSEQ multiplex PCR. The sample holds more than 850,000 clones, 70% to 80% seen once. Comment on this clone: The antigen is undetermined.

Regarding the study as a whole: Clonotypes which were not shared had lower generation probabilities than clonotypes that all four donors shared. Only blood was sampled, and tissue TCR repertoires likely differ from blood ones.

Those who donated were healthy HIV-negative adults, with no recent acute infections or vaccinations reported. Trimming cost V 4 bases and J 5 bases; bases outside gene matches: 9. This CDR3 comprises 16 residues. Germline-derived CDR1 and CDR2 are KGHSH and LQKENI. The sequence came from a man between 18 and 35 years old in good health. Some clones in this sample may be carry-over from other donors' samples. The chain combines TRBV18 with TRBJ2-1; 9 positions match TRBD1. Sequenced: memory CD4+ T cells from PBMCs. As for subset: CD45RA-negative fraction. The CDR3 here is CASSQQGAVGNNEQFF. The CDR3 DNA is TGTGCCAGCTCACAACAGGGGGCGGTGGGGAACAATGAGCAGTTCTTC.